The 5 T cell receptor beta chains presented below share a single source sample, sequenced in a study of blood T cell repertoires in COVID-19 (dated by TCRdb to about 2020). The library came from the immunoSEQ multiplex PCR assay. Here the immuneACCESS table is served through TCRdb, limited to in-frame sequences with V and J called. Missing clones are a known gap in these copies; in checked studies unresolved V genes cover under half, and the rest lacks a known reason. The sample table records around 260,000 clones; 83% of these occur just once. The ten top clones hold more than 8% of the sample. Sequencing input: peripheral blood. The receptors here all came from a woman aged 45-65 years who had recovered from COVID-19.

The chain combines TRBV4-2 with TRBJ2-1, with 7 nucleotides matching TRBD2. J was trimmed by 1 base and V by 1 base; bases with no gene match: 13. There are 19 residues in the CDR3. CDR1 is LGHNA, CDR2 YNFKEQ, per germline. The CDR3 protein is CASSQVREVKIGSYNEQFF. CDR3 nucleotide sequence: TGTGCCAGCAGCCAAGTCCGGGAGGTGAAGATAGGGTCCTACAATGAGCAGTTCTTC.

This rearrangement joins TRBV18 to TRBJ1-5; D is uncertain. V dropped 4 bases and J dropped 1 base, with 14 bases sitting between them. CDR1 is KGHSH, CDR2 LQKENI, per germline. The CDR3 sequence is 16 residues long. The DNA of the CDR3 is TGTGCCAGCTCACGAAACGCACAGACGAGCAATCAGCCCCAGCATTTT. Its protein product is CASSRNAQTSNQPQHF.

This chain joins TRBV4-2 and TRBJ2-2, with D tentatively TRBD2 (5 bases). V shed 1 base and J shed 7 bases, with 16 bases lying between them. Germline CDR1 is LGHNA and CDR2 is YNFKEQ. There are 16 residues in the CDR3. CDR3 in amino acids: CASSQVRGVNVGELFF. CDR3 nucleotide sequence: TGTGCCAGCAGCCAAGTCCGGGGTGTTAATGTCGGGGAGCTGTTTTTT.

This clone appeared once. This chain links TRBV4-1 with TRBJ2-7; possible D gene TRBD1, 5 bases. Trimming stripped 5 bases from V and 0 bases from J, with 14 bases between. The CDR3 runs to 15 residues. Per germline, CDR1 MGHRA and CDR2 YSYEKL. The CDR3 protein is CASSVPGSSSYEQYF. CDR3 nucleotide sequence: TGCGCCAGCAGCGTTCCAGGGTCAAGCTCCTACGAGCAGTACTTC.

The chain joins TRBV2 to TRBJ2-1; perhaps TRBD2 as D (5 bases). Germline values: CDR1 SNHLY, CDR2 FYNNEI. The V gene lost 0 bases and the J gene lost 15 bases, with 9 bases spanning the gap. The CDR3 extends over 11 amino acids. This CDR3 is CASSEAGDAFF. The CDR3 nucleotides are TGTGCCAGCAGTGAAGCGGGAGACGCGTTCTTC.